This TCR beta chain was captured by sequencing in a study of immune heterogeneity within non-small cell lung tumors. Study results and caveats: Statistically, local T-cell clonality exhibited a moderate yet significant correlation with local tumor mutational burden (R about 0.34).

At around 600 ng per sample, bulk tumor genomic DNA provided the template. Every primary tumor yielded several biopsies, spaced far apart, that were taken during surgery. These patients got curative surgery after being newly diagnosed with untreated non-small cell lung cancer. This CDR3 comprises 15 residues. Germline CDR1 and CDR2: MNHEY and SMNVEV (reference sequence). Multiplex PCR employing 32 V and 13 J primers generated amplicons of the TCR beta CDR3. Each CDR3 protein is one row after TCRdb ran MiXCR on the multiplex PCR reads. Of about 13,000 distinct CDR3 sequences in the sample, around 23% are singletons; the top ten hold around an eighth. Details on this clonotype: No antigen is known for it.

The rearrangement uses TRBV27 and TRBJ2-3, with D possibly TRBD1 on 6 matching bases. Matching the DNA end better, TRBJ1-5 makes the J call doubtful. This clonotype was obtained from a man between 45 and 60 years old with non-small cell lung cancer. Sequenced material: lung tumor tissue. The CDR3 sequence: CASRNRAPSTDTQHF. Written as DNA, the CDR3 is TGTGCCAGCAGAAACAGGGCTCCTAGCACAGATACGCAGCATTTT.